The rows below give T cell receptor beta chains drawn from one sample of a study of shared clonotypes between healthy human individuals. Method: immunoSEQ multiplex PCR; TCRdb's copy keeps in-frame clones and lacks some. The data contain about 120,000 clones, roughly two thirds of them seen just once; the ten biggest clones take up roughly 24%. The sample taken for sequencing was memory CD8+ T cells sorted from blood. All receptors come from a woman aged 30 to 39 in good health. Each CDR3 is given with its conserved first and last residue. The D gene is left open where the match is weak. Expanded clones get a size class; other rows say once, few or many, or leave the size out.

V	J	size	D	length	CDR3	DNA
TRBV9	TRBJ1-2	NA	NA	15	CASSVVGNYVYGYTF	TGTGCCAGCAGCGTAGTAGGGAATTATGTCTATGGCTACACCTTC
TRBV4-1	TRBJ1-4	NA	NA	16	CASSTSPVRGNEKLFF	TGCGCCAGCAGCACAAGCCCCGTTAGGGGTAATGAAAAACTGTTTTTT
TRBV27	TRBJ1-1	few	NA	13	CASKQKPNTEAFF	TGTGCCAGCAAGCAAAAACCGAACACTGAAGCTTTCTTT
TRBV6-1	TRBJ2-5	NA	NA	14	CASSESFESETQYF	TGTGCCAGCAGTGAGTCCTTCGAGAGTGAGACCCAGTACTTC
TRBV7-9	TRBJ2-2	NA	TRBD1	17	CASSLDTGQVNTGELFF	TGTGCCAGCAGCTTAGACACGGGACAGGTGAACACCGGGGAGCTGTTTTTT
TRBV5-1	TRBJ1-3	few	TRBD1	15	CASSPETGTGNTIYF	TGCGCCAGCAGCCCTGAGACAGGGACTGGAAACACCATATATTTT
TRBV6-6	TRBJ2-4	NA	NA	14	CASSYGSGANIQYF	TGTGCCAGCAGTTACGGGTCGGGGGCAAACATTCAGTACTTC
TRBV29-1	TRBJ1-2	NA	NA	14	CSVEEAAIPNGYTF	TGCAGCGTTGAGGAGGCAGCAATCCCTAATGGCTACACCTTC
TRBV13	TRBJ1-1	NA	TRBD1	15	CASSNRDRMNTEAFF	TGTGCCAGCAGCAACCGGGACAGGATGAACACTGAAGCTTTCTTT
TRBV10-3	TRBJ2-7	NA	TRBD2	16	CAISEGTSGNQYEQYF	TGTGCCATCAGTGAAGGGACTAGCGGGAATCAGTACGAGCAGTACTTC
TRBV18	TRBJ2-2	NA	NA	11	CASSGLGRLFF	TGTGCCAGCTCCGGTCTGGGACGGCTGTTTTTT
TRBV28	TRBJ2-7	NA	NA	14	CASRPRRGDYEQYF	TGTGCCAGCAGACCCCGGAGGGGGGACTACGAGCAGTACTTC
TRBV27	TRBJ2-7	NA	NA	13	CASSLDNSYEQYF	TGTGCCAGCAGCCTAGATAACAGCTACGAGCAGTACTTC
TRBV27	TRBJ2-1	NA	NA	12	CASSLNYNEQFF	TGTGCCAGCAGTCTAAATTACAATGAGCAGTTCTTC
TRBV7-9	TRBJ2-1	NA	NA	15	CASSHTLGDYNEQFF	TGTGCCAGCAGCCACACCCTAGGGGATTACAATGAGCAGTTCTTC